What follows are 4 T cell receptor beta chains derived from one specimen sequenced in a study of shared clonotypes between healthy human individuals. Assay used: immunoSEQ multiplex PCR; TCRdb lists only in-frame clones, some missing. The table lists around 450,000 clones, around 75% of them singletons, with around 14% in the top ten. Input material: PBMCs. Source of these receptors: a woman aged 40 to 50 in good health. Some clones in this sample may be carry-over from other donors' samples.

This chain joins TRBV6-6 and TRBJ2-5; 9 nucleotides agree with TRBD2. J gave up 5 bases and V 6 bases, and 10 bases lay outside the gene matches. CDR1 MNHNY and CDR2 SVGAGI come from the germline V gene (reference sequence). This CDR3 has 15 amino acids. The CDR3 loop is CASSSLAGNRETQYF. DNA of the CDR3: TGTGCCAGCAGCTCGCTAGCGGGAAATCGGGAGACCCAGTACTTC.

In DNA form, the CDR3 reads TGTGCCAGCAGTTCCATCACAGGGGGGCCTAATGAAAAACTGTTTTTT. Translating it yields CASSSITGGPNEKLFF. J is TRBJ1-4 and V is TRBV11-2; 8 bases are a match to TRBD1. Germline assignment: CDR1 SGHAT and CDR2 FQNNGV. The CDR3 runs 16 residues. J lost 3 bases, V lost 6 bases, and 9 bases had no gene match.

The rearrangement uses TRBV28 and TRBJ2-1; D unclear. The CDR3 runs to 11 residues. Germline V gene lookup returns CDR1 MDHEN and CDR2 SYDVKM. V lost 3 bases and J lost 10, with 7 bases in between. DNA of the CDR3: TGTGCCAGCAGTTTCAAAGAGGAGCAGTTCTTC. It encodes CASSFKEEQFF.

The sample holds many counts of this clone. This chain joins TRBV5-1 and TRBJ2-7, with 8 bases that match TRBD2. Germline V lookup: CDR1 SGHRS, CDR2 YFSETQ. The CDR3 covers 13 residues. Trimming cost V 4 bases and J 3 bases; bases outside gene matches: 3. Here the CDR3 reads CASSGTSSYEQYF. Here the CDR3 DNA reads TGCGCCAGCAGCGGGACTAGTAGCTACGAGCAGTACTTC.